This record looks at one TCR beta chain sequence and its context. What it binds is not known. V was trimmed by 5 bases and J by 6 bases, leaving 21 bases between them. Per the germline V gene, CDR1 is SGHTA and CDR2 is FQGNSA. The length of the CDR3 is 16 residues. This entry belongs to a study of cytomegalovirus exposure and HLA in healthy donors. Study results and limitations: Reportedly, fewer N-insertions than the 666-donor mean appeared in an Asian-associated ancestry cluster in a later analysis. The study recorded 160 or so TCR beta chains that were cytomegalovirus-associated. Most likely, a cluster of highly shared sequence variants arose as a sequencing artifact.

The primer mix had 60 Vbeta and 13 Jbeta primers. Sequencing used immunoSEQ multiplex PCR; TCRdb keeps in-frame clones, though not all of them. The data contain some 120,000 clones, roughly 80% of them singletons. Healthy donors of bone marrow made up the group. Sequenced material: PBMCs. The receptor comes from a male donor in good health and CMV-seropositive. The V gene is TRBV7-2, the J gene TRBJ2-3; TRBD2 is a possible D gene (5 bases). The CDR3 is CASSLNNGRGRDTQYF. CDR3 bases: TGTGCCAGCAGCCTTAATAATGGGAGAGGAAGGGATACGCAGTATTTT.